These 10 T cell receptor beta chains were all obtained from the same sample, sequenced in a study of T cell responses to AZD1222 COVID-19 vaccine. Repertoires were generated with immunoSEQ multiplex PCR, while TCRdb's copy carries only in-frame clones and drops some. There are 130,000 to 150,000 clones in the sample; about 91% occur only once, and 2.8% lies in the top ten. The sample here was peripheral blood, taken on day 0 of AZD1222 vaccination. The origin of the receptors is an adult in good health.

This chain links TRBV28 with TRBJ1-5; 9 bases map to TRBD1. After removal of 7 bases from V and 6 bases from J, the junction contained 7 bases not matched to a gene. The germline CDR1 and CDR2 sequences are MDHEN and SYDVKM. The CDR3 runs 14 residues. This CDR3 is CASKEGQGPQPQHF. As DNA, the CDR3 is TGTGCCAGCAAGGAGGGACAGGGACCTCAGCCCCAGCATTTT.

This clone was recorded once. This sequence joins TRBV28 and TRBJ1-1; 8 bases agree with TRBD1. This CDR3 has 15 amino acids. Germline CDR1 and CDR2: MDHEN and SYDVKM. The ends lost 8 bases at V and 0 bases at J; junction bases unmatched: 8. CDR3 protein: CASGLGQGMNTEAFF. The CDR3 DNA reads TGTGCCAGCGGCCTTGGACAGGGAATGAACACTGAAGCTTTCTTT.

This clone has a single count. The J gene is TRBJ2-7, the V gene TRBV28; 8 bases align to TRBD1. The CDR3 has 14 residues. The germline V gene encodes CDR1 MDHEN and CDR2 SYDVKM. V gave up 5 bases and J gave up 2 bases; unmatched junction bases: 5. The CDR3 nucleotides are TGTGCCAGCAGTGACAGGGGACCGACCTACGAGCAGTACTTC. Translated, it gives CASSDRGPTYEQYF.

This chain joins TRBV7-8 and TRBJ2-7; TRBD1 agrees at 11 bases. The CDR3 extends over 17 amino acids. The V gene's germline CDR1 is SGHVS and CDR2 FQNEAQ. Trimming removed 4 bases from V and 4 bases from J; junction bases left unmatched: 12. In DNA form, the CDR3 reads TGTGCCAGCAGCTCGAGGGACAGGGGGAGATTGGGTTACGAGCAGTACTTC. Amino acid sequence: CASSSRDRGRLGYEQYF.

This sequence joins TRBV7-3 and TRBJ1-5; tentatively, D is TRBD1 (5 bases). Germline-derived CDR1 and CDR2 are SGHTA and FQGTGA. V was shortened by 3 bases and J by 6 bases, with 15 bases between the two germline ends. CDR3 length: 15 residues. As DNA, the CDR3 is TGTGCCAGCAGCTTCCGGGCCCTAAGGGGTCAGCCCCAGCATTTT. Translated: CASSFRALRGQPQHF.

This sequence joins TRBV7-3 and TRBJ2-1; D may correspond to TRBD1 or TRBD2 (5 bases each). The V end lost 1 base, the J end lost 5 bases, and 12 bases lay between the germline ends. Germline V gene lookup returns CDR1 SGHTA and CDR2 FQGTGA. CDR3 length: 15 amino acids. The CDR3 is CASSLRGDRDNEQFF. The CDR3 bases are TGTGCCAGCAGCTTAAGAGGGGACCGGGACAATGAGCAGTTCTTC.

The rearrangement uses TRBV20-1 and TRBJ2-1; 10 bases match TRBD2. Germline CDR1 is DFQATT and CDR2 is SNEGSKA (reference sequence). The junction had 5 bases not matched to a gene; V was cut back by 3 bases and J by 9 bases. This CDR3 is built from 13 residues. CDR3 region: CSASSGRWGEQFF. The CDR3 region has the DNA TGCAGTGCTAGTAGCGGGAGGTGGGGTGAGCAGTTCTTC.

This chain joins TRBV3-1 (or the pseudogene TRBV3-2) and TRBJ2-4; the D gene is possibly TRBD1 (6 bases). Germline CDR1 and CDR2: LGHDT and YNNKEL (reference sequence). The length of the CDR3 is 14 residues. V was pared by 5 bases and J by 2 bases, with 10 bases between. Here the CDR3 reads CASSNRDPKNIQYF. As DNA, the CDR3 is TGTGCCAGCAGCAACAGGGATCCCAAAAACATTCAGTACTTC.

V usage is TRBV2 and J usage is TRBJ1-1, with D possibly TRBD1 on 6 matching bases. Germline values: CDR1 SNHLY, CDR2 FYNNEI. This CDR3 is built from 13 residues. V was pared by 9 bases and J by 4 bases, with 15 bases between. The CDR3, as DNA: TGTGCCAGGGGAAGGGGGGACCGCACTGAAGCTTTCTTT. It yields the protein CARGRGDRTEAFF.

The gene calls are TRBV27 and TRBJ1-6, with 7 bases aligning to TRBD1. Germline assignment: CDR1 MNHEY and CDR2 SMNVEV (reference sequence). Trimming took 10 bases from V and 6 from J; bases not matched to a gene: 6. CDR3 length: 13 residues. CDR3 residues: CATWDRFNSPLHF. The CDR3 DNA is TGTGCCACCTGGGACAGATTTAATTCACCCCTCCACTTT.